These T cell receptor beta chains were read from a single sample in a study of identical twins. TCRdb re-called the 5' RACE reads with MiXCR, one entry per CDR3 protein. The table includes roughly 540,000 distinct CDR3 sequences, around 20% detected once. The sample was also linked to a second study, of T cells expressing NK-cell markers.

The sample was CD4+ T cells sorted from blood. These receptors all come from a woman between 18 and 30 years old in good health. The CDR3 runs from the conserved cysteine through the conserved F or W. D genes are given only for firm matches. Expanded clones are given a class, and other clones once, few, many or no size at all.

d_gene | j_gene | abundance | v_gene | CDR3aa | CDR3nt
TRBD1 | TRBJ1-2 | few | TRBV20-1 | CSARDRYLKTGQGDGYTF | TGCAGTGCTAGAGATCGATACCTTAAGACAGGACAGGGTGATGGCTACACCTTC
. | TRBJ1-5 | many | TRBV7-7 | CASSPNNLAQHF | TGTGCCAGCAGCCCAAACAACTTGGCCCAGCATTTT
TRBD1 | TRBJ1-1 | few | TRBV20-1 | CSARGVETGDTEAFF | TGCAGTGCTAGAGGGGTGGAAACAGGGGACACTGAAGCTTTCTTT
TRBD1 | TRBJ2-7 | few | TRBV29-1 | CSVGGHRGNEQYF | TGCAGCGTTGGGGGTCACAGGGGAAACGAGCAGTACTTC
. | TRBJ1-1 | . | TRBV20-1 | CSATEQGKAFF | TGCAGTGCTACAGAACAAGGGAAAGCTTTCTTT
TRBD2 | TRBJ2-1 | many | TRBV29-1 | CSVALTSGGYNEQFF | TGCAGCGTTGCTCTGACTAGCGGGGGCTACAATGAGCAGTTCTTC
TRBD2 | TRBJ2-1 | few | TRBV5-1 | CASSLGGTSGNEQFF | TGCGCCAGCAGCTTGGGTGGGACTAGCGGCAATGAGCAGTTCTTC
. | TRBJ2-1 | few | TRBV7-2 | CASTLGARGAYNEQFF | TGTGCCAGCACCCTGGGGGCTAGGGGGGCCTACAATGAGCAGTTCTTC
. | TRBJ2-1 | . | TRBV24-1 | CATSDPLGEQFF | TGTGCCACCAGTGATCCCCTGGGCGAGCAGTTCTTC
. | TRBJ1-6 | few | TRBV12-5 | CASGLAPVNSPLHF | TGTGCTAGTGGTTTGGCCCCGGTCAATTCACCCCTCCACTTT
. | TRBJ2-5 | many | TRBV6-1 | CASSEAGETQYF | TGTGCCAGCAGTGAAGCAGGGGAGACCCAGTACTTC
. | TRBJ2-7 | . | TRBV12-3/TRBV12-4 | CASSFRLSSAYEQYF | TGTGCCAGCAGTTTCCGATTGAGTAGCGCATACGAGCAGTACTTC
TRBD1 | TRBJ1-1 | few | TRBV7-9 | CASSGGTGGARREAFF | TGTGCCAGCAGTGGGGGGACAGGGGGCGCGAGGAGGGAAGCTTTCTTT
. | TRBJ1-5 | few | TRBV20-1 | CSAIVGQSNQPQHF | TGCAGTGCTATAGTAGGACAGAGCAATCAGCCCCAGCATTTT
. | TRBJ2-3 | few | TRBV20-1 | CSARPASTDTQYF | TGCAGTGCTAGGCCGGCCTCCACAGATACGCAGTATTTT
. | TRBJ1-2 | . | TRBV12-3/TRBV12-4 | CASTRTGYGYTF | TGTGCCAGCACCAGGACGGGCTATGGCTACACCTTC
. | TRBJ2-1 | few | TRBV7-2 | CASSFGLYNEQFF | TGTGCCAGCAGCTTCGGACTCTACAATGAGCAGTTCTTC
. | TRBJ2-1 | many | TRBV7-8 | CASGNYNEQFF | TGTGCCAGCGGGAACTACAATGAGCAGTTCTTC
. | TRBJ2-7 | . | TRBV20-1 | CSAEARSYEQYF | TGCAGTGCTGAGGCTAGATCCTACGAGCAGTACTTC
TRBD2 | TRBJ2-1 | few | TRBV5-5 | CASSFPASGNTYNEQFF | TGTGCCAGCAGCTTTCCGGCTAGCGGCAATACCTACAATGAGCAGTTCTTC
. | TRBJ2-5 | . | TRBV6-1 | CASSDRSAQETQYF | TGTGCCAGCAGTGACAGGTCAGCACAAGAGACCCAGTACTTC
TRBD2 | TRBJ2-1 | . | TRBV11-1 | CASSLGASGRVSYNEQFF | TGTGCCAGCAGCTTAGGGGCTAGCGGGAGGGTCTCCTACAATGAGCAGTTCTTC